This entry features one T cell receptor beta chain sequence. What it recognizes is unknown. The V end lost 4 bases, the J end lost 1 base, and 10 bases lay between the germline ends. The V gene's germline CDR1 is MGHDK and CDR2 SYGVNS. The CDR3 spans 14 residues. The sample originates from a study of early stage breast cancer tumors. Looking at the study overall: Of 15 to 20 invasive breast tumors, about a dozen were hormone receptor-positive, HER2-negative.

Repertoires were generated with immunoSEQ multiplex PCR, while TCRdb's copy carries only in-frame clones and drops some. This table holds tens of thousands of clones, roughly two thirds found once. Study-wide points: Tumors had roughly 2.5-fold higher T cell density and higher clonality than adjacent normal breast tissue. Commonly generated sequences made up most enriched TCRB sequences shared between patients.

This receptor was identified in a person aged 50-59 years with breast cancer. Sequencing was done on a sample of blood. The chain links TRBV25-1 to TRBJ2-5, with a weak D call TRBD2 (7 bases). The CDR3 DNA follows: TGTGCCAGCAGTGTAGGGGGGGTCCAAGAGACCCAGTACTTC. It yields the protein CASSVGGVQETQYF.